This passage covers 19 T cell receptor beta chains from one sample sequenced in a study of early T cells in non-severe SARS-CoV-2 infection. TCRdb re-called the 5' RACE reads with MiXCR, one entry per CDR3 protein. There are roughly 55,000 distinct CDR3 sequences in the sample; around 10% occur only once, and roughly a tenth lies in the top ten. The specimen sequenced was whole blood. The receptors stem from an adult who was a healthcare worker with PCR-confirmed SARS-CoV-2 infection or an uninfected control (not recorded which).

This clonotype was observed a few times. V is TRBV20-1 and J is TRBJ2-3; D gene uncertain. V lost 4 bases and J 3 bases, leaving 8 bases between the germline ends. Germline CDR1 DFQATT, CDR2 SNEGSKA (reference sequence). The CDR3 extends over 12 amino acids. As DNA, the CDR3 is TGCAGTGCTACCGATGAGACAGATACGCAGTATTTT. Its translation: CSATDETDTQYF.

This clonotype was observed a handful of times. V usage is TRBV2 and J usage is TRBJ1-2, with D hard to call. Germline V lookup: CDR1 SNHLY, CDR2 FYNNEI. The V and J ends lost 10 bases and 2 bases respectively, with 14 bases between them. The CDR3 is 13 residues long. The CDR3 loop is CATRVSPNYGYTF. The CDR3 region has the DNA TGTGCCACCCGGGTCTCACCAAACTATGGCTACACCTTC.

This clonotype was detected many times. This chain's CDR3 is CASSRPGRGGWDEQFF. The CDR3 nucleotides read TGTGCCAGCAGCCGTCCGGGAAGGGGAGGATGGGATGAGCAGTTCTTC. This chain links TRBV5-6 with TRBJ2-1; weak D call: TRBD2 (6 bases). Germline CDR1 SGHDT, CDR2 YYEEEE. The CDR3 extends over 16 amino acids. Trimming removed 4 bases at V and 8 bases at J, with 22 bases between. The variable domain in full, with the rest retrieved from reference TRBV5-6 and TRBJ2-1, is DAGVTQSPTHLIKTRGQQVTLRCSPKSGHDTVSWYQQALGQGPQFIFQYYEEEERQRGNFPDRFSGHQFPNYSSELNVNALLLGDSALYLCASSRPGRGGWDEQFFGPGTRLTVL.

A note on this clonotype: No conserved phenylalanine or tryptophan ends this CDR3, so it is likely a read error. This chain joins TRBV2 and TRBJ1-1; D is unresolved. Trimming left V 1 base short and J 0 bases short, with 9 bases between. The germline gives CDR1 SNHLY, CDR2 FYNNEI. The CDR3 covers 15 residues. For the CDR3, the DNA is TGTGCCAGCAGTGAAGAAGCGAGAATGAACACTGAAGCTTTCTCT. Protein: CASSEEARMNTEAFS.

The chain employs TRBV7-8 and TRBJ1-6, with 9 bases that match TRBD1. This CDR3 comprises 16 residues. Germline lookup yields CDR1 SGHVS and CDR2 FQNEAQ. With V trimmed by 5 bases and J by 7 bases, 9 bases remained unmatched. DNA of the CDR3: TGTGCCAGCAGCCCGTCGACCGGGACAGGGAATTCACCCCTCCACTTT. Its protein product is CASSPSTGTGNSPLHF.

The chain recombines TRBV7-2 with TRBJ2-7, with unresolved D. This CDR3 spans 12 amino acids. Between the trimmed V and J ends, which lost 3 bases and 2 bases, there was a span of 5 bases. Per germline, CDR1 SGHTA and CDR2 FQGNSA. CDR3 DNA: TGTGCCAGCAGCTTCGCCGCCTACGAGCAGTACTTC. This gives the protein CASSFAAYEQYF.

This clonotype was seen at least ten times. The DNA for the CDR3 is TGTGCCAGCAGTTTGTGGCCCGGGTTCACAAACACCCCAAATGGCTACACCTTC. This sequence encodes CASSLWPGFTNTPNGYTF. The rearrangement links TRBV27 to TRBJ1-2; D remains ambiguous. The V gene's germline CDR1 is MNHEY and CDR2 SMNVEV (reference sequence). The length of the CDR3 is 18 residues. The V gene lost 3 bases and the J gene lost 6 bases, with 26 bases spanning the gap.

This clonotype appeared a few times. The V and J genes are TRBV29-1 and TRBJ2-3, with unresolved D. Germline CDR1 reads SQVTM; CDR2 reads ANQGSEA. This CDR3 comprises 15 residues. V lost 2 bases and J lost 6, with 18 bases in between. The CDR3 coding sequence is TGCAGCGTTGAAATGGCGGAATCACCTGGGGATACGCAGTATTTT. It specifies CSVEMAESPGDTQYF.

This clonotype was picked up a small number of times. The chain joins TRBV11-2 to TRBJ2-1; unclear D gene. The CDR3 covers 14 residues. Germline V gene data show CDR1 as SGHAT and CDR2 as FQNNGV. V lost 1 base and J 6 bases, leaving 10 bases between the germline ends. This CDR3 is CASSLGSEVNEQFF. The CDR3, as DNA: TGTGCCAGCAGCTTAGGTTCCGAGGTCAATGAGCAGTTCTTC.

This clonotype is deemed medium-sized. This rearrangement joins TRBV29-1 to TRBJ2-7; D is undetermined. Germline CDR1 is SQVTM and CDR2 is ANQGSEA. Trimming cost V 7 bases and J 2 bases, with 15 bases left between them. The CDR3 is 13 residues long. CDR3 DNA sequence: TGCAGCGCCCGGGCAGGCCGGACCTACGAGCAGTACTTC. Protein: CSARAGRTYEQYF.

This clonotype was recorded many times. J is TRBJ2-5 and V is TRBV12-3 or TRBV12-4; D perhaps matches TRBD1 (5 bases). V was shortened by 3 bases and J by 1 base, with 6 bases between the two germline ends. This CDR3 has 13 residues. CDR3 sequence: CASSFDSQETQYF. CDR3 sequence (DNA): TGTGCCAGCAGTTTTGACAGCCAAGAGACCCAGTACTTC.

As to this clonotype: This could be a read error, since a much larger clone is one nucleotide away. This chain links TRBV7-2 with TRBJ1-5, with D maybe TRBD1 (5 bases). CDR1 and CDR2 (germline): SGHTA, FQGNSA. The CDR3 is made up of 16 amino acids. Trimming shortened V by 1 base and J by 3 bases, and 13 bases separated the two germline ends. The CDR3 DNA sequence: TGTGCCAGCAGCTTAGGCGCAGGGCTTCTCAATCAGCCCCAGCATTTT. Protein product: CASSLGAGLLNQPQHF.

By share, this clonotype counts as medium-sized (0.01 to 0.1%). The chain combines TRBV12-3 or TRBV12-4 with TRBJ2-1; unclear D gene. The V and J ends lost 0 bases and 3 bases respectively, with 6 bases between them. This CDR3 spans 14 amino acids. The CDR3 reads CASSLATDYNEQFF. The CDR3 DNA reads TGTGCCAGCAGTTTAGCGACTGACTACAATGAGCAGTTCTTC.

The V gene is TRBV6-5, the J gene TRBJ2-2; D is unresolved. Germline CDR1 is MNHEY and CDR2 is SVGAGI. This CDR3 has 19 amino acids. Trimming removed 6 bases at V and 2 bases at J, with 25 bases between. The CDR3 sequence is CASRPGRAGRELNTGELFF. Here the CDR3 DNA reads TGTGCCAGCAGGCCTGGACGAGCTGGACGCGAGTTAAACACCGGGGAGCTGTTTTTT.

The gene calls are TRBV6-5 and TRBJ2-1, with 7 bases matching TRBD1. Germline V gene sequence: CDR1 MNHEY, CDR2 SVGAGI. The CDR3 runs to 16 residues. Trimming cost V 2 bases and J 0 bases; bases outside gene matches: 4. The CDR3 DNA follows: TGTGCCAGCAGTTACCGACAGGGAAGCTCCTACAATGAGCAGTTCTTC. Its protein product is CASSYRQGSSYNEQFF.

This clonotype was counted at least ten times. The chain uses TRBV21-1 and TRBJ1-2. TRBV21-1 is recorded as a pseudogene. The CDR3 consists of 13 residues. DNA for the CDR3: TGTGCCAGCAGCAAAGTTGCACGCTATGGCTACACCTTC. Translated, it gives CASSKVARYGYTF.

V and J are TRBV28 and TRBJ1-1, with TRBD1 matching 9 bases. Germline V gene sequence: CDR1 MDHEN, CDR2 SYDVKM. The CDR3 is made up of 13 amino acids. V shed 6 bases and J 4 bases; nucleotides not matched to a gene: 3. CDR3 sequence (DNA): TGTGCCAGCAGGACAGGGGGTAGCACTGAAGCTTTCTTT. It specifies CASRTGGSTEAFF.

This clonotype was found many times. The V call is TRBV28, the J call TRBJ1-1; no definite D call. Trimming stripped 6 bases from V and 5 bases from J, with 7 bases between. Germline V lookup: CDR1 MDHEN, CDR2 SYDVKM. The CDR3 is 11 amino acids. CDR3 residues: CASSSTTEAFF. CDR3 coding DNA: TGTGCCAGCAGCTCGACAACTGAAGCTTTCTTT.

This clonotype has just a few counts. This chain uses TRBV29-1 with TRBJ2-5; D is possibly TRBD1 or TRBD2 (5 bases each). The V end lost 7 bases, the J end lost 8 bases, and 14 bases lay between the germline ends. Germline CDR1 SQVTM, CDR2 ANQGSEA. There are 11 residues in the CDR3. The CDR3 sequence: CSARDHPTQYF. The DNA of the CDR3 is TGCAGCGCCAGGGACCACCCAACCCAGTACTTC.